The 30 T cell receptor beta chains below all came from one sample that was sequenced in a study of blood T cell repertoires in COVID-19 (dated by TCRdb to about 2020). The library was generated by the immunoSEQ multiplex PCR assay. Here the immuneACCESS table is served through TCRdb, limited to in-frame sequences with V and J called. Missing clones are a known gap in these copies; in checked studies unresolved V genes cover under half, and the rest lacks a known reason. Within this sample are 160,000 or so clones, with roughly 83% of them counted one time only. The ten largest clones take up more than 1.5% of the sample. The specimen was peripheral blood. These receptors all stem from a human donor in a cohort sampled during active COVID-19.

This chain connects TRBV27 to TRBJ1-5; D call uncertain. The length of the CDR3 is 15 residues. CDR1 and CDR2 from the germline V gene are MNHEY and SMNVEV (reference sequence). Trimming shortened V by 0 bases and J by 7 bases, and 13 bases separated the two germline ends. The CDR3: CASSLSSPRYQPQHF. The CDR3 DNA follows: TGTGCCAGCAGTTTATCGTCCCCGAGGTACCAGCCCCAGCATTTT.

CDR3 region: CASSPSGSTYEQYF. Written as DNA, the CDR3 is TGTGCCAGCAGCCCTAGCGGGAGTACCTACGAGCAGTACTTC. The chain joins TRBV9 to TRBJ2-7; 10 nucleotides agree with TRBD2. V shed 4 bases and J 2 bases; nucleotides not matched to a gene: 3. The CDR3 loop spans 14 amino acids. Germline V gives CDR1 SGDLS, CDR2 YYNGEE.

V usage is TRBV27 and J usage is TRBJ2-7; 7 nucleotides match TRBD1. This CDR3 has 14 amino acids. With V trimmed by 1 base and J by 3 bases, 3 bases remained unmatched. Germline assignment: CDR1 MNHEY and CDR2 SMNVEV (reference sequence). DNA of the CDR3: TGTGCCAGCAGTTTATGGGCAGGGGGCTACGAGCAGTACTTC. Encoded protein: CASSLWAGGYEQYF.

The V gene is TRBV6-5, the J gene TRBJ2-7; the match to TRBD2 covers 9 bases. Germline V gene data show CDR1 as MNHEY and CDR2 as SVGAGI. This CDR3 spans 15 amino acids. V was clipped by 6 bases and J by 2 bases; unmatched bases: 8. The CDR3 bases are TGTGCCAGCAGAAAGTGGGCTAGCGGGGCCTACGAGCAGTACTTC. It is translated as CASRKWASGAYEQYF.

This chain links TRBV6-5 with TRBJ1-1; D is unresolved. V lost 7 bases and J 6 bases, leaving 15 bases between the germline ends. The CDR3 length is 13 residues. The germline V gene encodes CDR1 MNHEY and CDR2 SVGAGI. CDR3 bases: TGTGCCAGCACCCCGAACTCCGGGGCTGAAGCTTTCTTT. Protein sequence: CASTPNSGAEAFF.

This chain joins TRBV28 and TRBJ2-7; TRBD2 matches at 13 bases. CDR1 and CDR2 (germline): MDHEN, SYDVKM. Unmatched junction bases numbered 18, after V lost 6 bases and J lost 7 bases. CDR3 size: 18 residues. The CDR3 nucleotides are TGTGCCAGCAGGTCCGCCACCTCAACTAGCGGGAGGGGGGGGGAGCAGTACTTC. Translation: CASRSATSTSGRGGEQYF.

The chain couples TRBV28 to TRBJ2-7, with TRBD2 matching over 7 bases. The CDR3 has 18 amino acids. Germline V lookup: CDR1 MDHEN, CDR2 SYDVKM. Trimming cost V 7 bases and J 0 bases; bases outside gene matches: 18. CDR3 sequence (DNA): TGTGCCAGCACTAATCGGGGCGGGAGATCCCCTCTCTCCTACGAGCAGTACTTC. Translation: CASTNRGGRSPLSYEQYF. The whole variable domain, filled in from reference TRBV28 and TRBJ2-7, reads DVKVTQSSRYLVKRTGEKVFLECVQDMDHENMFWYRQDPGLGLRLIYFSYDVKMKEKGDIPEGYSVSREKKERFSLILESASTNQTSMYLCASTNRGGRSPLSYEQYFGPGTRLTVT.

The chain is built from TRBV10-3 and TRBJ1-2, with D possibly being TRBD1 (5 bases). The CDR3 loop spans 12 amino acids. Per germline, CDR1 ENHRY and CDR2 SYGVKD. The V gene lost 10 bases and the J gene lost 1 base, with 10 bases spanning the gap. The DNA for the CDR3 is TGTGCCACACAGGACGGTAACTATGGCTACACCTTC. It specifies CATQDGNYGYTF.

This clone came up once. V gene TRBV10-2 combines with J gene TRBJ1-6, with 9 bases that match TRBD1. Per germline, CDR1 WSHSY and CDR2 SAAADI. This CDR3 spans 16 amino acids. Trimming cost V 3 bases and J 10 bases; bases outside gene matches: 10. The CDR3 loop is CASSERTGVLESPLHF. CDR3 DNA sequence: TGCGCCAGCAGTGAAAGGACAGGGGTATTAGAGTCACCCCTCCACTTT.

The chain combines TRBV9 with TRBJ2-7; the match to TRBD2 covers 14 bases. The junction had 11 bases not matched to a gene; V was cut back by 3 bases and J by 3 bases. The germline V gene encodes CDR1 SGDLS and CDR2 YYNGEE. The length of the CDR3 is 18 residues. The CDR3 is CASSAGLAGVGLYYEQYF. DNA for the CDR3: TGTGCCAGCAGCGCGGGACTAGCGGGAGTCGGACTCTACTACGAGCAGTACTTC. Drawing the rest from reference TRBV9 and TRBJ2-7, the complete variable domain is DSGVTQTPKHLITATGQRVTLRCSPRSGDLSVYWYQQSLDQGLQFLIQYYNGEERAKGNILERFSAQQFPDLHSELNLSSLELGDSALYFCASSAGLAGVGLYYEQYFGPGTRLTVT.

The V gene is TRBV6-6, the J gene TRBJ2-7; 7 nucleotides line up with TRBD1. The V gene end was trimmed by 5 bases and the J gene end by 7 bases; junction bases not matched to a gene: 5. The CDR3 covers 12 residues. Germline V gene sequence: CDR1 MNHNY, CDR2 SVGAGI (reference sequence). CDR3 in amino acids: CASSGQALEQYF. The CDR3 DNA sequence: TGTGCCAGCAGTGGACAGGCTTTGGAGCAGTACTTC.

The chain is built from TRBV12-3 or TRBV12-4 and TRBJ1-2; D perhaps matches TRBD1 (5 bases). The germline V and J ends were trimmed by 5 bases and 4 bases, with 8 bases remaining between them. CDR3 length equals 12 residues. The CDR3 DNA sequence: TGTGCCAGCAGTCCAGGGTTCTATGGCTACACCTTC. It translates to CASSPGFYGYTF.

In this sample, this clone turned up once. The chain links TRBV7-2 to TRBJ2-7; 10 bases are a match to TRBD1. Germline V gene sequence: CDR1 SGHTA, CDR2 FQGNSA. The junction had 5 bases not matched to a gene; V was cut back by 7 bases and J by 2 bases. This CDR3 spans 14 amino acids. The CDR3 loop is CASNAGTGAYEQYF. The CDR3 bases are TGTGCCAGCAACGCCGGGACAGGGGCCTACGAGCAGTACTTC.

This CDR3 is CASSLQVSGANVLTF. The CDR3 DNA sequence: TGTGCCAGCAGCTTGCAGGTCTCTGGGGCCAACGTCCTGACTTTC. The J gene is TRBJ2-6, the V gene TRBV5-4; D ambiguous. The CDR3 extends over 15 amino acids. With 1 base removed from V and 0 bases from J, the gap between germline ends came to 5 bases. Germline CDR1 is SGHNT and CDR2 is YYREEE (reference sequence).

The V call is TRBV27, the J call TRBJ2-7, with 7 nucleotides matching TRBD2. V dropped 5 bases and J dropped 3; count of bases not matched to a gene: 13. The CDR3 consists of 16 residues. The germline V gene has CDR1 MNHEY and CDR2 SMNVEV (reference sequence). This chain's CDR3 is CASSAYPAAGHYEQYF. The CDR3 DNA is TGTGCCAGCAGTGCATATCCAGCAGCGGGGCACTACGAGCAGTACTTC.

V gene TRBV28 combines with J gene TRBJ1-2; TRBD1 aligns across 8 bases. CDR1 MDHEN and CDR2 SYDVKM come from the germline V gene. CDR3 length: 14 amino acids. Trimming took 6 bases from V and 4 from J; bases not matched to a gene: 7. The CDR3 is CASSDRGMGYGYTF. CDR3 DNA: TGTGCCAGCAGCGACAGGGGAATGGGCTATGGCTACACCTTC.

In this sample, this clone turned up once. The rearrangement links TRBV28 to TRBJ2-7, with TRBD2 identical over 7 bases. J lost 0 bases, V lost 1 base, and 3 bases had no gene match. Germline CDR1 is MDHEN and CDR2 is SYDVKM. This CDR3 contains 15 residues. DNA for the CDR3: TGTGCCAGCAGTTTATCGGGGGGTCCCTCCTACGAGCAGTACTTC. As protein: CASSLSGGPSYEQYF. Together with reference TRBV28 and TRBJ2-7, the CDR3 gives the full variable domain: DVKVTQSSRYLVKRTGEKVFLECVQDMDHENMFWYRQDPGLGLRLIYFSYDVKMKEKGDIPEGYSVSREKKERFSLILESASTNQTSMYLCASSLSGGPSYEQYFGPGTRLTVT.

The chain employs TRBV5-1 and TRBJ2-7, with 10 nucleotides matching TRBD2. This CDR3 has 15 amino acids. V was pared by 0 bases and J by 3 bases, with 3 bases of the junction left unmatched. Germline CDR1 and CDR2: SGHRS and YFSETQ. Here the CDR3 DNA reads TGCGCCAGCAGCTTGGAACCTAGCGGGAGCTACGAGCAGTACTTC. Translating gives CASSLEPSGSYEQYF.

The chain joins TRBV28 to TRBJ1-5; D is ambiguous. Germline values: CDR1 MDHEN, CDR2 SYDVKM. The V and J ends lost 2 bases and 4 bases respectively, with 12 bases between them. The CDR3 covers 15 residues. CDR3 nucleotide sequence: TGTGCCAGCAGTTTAAGGTGGGCTGGGAATCAGCCCCAGCATTTT. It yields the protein CASSLRWAGNQPQHF.

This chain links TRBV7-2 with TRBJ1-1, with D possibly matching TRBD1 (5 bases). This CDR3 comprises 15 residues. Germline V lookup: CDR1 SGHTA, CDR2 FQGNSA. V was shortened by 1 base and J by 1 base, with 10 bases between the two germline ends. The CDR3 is CASSLVETENTEAFF. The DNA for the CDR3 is TGTGCCAGCAGCTTAGTGGAGACAGAGAACACTGAAGCTTTCTTT.

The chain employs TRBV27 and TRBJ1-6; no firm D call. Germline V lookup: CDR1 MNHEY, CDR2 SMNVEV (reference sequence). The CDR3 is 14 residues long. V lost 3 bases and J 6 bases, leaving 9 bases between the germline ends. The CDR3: CASSFDGLNSPLHF. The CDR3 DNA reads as TGTGCCAGCAGTTTCGACGGACTTAATTCACCCCTCCACTTT.

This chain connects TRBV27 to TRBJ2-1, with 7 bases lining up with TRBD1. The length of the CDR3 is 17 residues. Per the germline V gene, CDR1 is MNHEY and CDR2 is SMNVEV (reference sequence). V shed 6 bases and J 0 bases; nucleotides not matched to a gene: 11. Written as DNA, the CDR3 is TGTGCCAGCAGCTCGGGACAGTCATGGGCCTCCTACAATGAGCAGTTCTTC. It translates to CASSSGQSWASYNEQFF.

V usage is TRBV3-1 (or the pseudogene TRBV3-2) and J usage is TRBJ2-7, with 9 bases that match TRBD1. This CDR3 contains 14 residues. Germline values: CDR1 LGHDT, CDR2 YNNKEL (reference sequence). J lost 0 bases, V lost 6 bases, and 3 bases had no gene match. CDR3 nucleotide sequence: TGTGCCAGCAGGGGGACAGGGAGCTCCTACGAGCAGTACTTC. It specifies CASRGTGSSYEQYF.

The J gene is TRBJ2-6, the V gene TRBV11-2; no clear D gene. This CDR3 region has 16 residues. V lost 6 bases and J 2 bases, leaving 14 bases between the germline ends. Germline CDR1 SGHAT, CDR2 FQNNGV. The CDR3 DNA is TGTGCCAGCAGTTTTTTGTCCGCGGCTGGGGCCAACGTCCTGACTTTC. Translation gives CASSFLSAAGANVLTF.

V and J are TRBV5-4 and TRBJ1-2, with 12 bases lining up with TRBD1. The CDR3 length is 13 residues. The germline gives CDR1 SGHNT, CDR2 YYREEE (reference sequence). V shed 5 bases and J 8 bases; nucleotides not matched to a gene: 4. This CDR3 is CASRGQGASGYTF. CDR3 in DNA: TGTGCCAGCAGGGGACAGGGGGCGTCGGGCTACACCTTC.

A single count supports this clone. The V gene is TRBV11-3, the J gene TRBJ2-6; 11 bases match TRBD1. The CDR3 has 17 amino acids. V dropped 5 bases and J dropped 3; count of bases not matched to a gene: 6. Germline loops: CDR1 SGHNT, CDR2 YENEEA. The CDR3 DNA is TGTGCCAGCAGCCCTGGACAGGGGGCGTATGGGGCCAACGTCCTGACTTTC. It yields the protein CASSPGQGAYGANVLTF.

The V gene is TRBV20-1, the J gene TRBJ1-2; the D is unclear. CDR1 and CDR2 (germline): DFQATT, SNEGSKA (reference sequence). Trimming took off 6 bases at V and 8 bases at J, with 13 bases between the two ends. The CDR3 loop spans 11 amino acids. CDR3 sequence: CSALEEGGYTF. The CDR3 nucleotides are TGCAGTGCCCTAGAGGAGGGCGGCTACACCTTC.

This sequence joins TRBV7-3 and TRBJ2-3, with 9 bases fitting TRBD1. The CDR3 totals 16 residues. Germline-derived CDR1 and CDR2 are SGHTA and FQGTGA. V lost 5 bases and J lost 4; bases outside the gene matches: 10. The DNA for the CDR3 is TGTGCCAGCAGCCGCCCGGGACAGGGCATATCAGATACGCAGTATTTT. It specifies CASSRPGQGISDTQYF.

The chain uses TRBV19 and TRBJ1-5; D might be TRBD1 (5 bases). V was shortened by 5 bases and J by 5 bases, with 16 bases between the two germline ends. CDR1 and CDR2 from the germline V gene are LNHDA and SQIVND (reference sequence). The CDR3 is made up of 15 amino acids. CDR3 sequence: CASSPKATAYQPQHF. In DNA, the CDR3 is TGTGCCAGTAGTCCCAAGGCGACAGCTTATCAGCCCCAGCATTTT.

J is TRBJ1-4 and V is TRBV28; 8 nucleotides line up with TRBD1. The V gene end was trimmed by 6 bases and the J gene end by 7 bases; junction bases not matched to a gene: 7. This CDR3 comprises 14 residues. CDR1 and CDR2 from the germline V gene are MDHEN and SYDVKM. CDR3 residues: CASRPRGRGEKLFF. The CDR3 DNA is TGTGCCAGCAGACCCAGGGGGCGTGGTGAAAAACTGTTTTTT.